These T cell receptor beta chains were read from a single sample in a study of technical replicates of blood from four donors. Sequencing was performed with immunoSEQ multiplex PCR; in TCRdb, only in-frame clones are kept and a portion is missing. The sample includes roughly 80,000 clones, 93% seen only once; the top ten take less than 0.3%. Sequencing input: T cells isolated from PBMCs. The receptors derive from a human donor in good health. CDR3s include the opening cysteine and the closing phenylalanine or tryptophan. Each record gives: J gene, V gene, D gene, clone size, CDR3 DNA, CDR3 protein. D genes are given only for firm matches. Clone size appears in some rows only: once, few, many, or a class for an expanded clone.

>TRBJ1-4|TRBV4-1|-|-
TGCGCCAGCAGCGCGGGGTCTAATGAAAAACTGTTTTTT
CASSAGSNEKLFF
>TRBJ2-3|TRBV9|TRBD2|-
TGTGCCAGCAGCGTAGCTTCGGGACTAGCGGGAGCAGATACGCAGTATTTT
CASSVASGLAGADTQYF
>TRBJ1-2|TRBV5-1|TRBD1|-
TGCGCCAGCAGCAAGACAGGGGAGGGGAACTATGGCTACACCTTC
CASSKTGEGNYGYTF
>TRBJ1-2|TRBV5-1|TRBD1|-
TGCGCCAGCAGCGAGGGACAGGGCTCTTCCTATGGCTACACCTTC
CASSEGQGSSYGYTF
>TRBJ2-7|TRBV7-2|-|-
TGTGCCAGCAGCTCCGGGACAACCGCCTACGAGCAGTACTTC
CASSSGTTAYEQYF
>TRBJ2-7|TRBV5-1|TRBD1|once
TGCGCCAGCAGTAAGGACAGGGGGTTCTACGAGCAGTACTTC
CASSKDRGFYEQYF
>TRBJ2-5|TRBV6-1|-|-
TGTGCCAGCAGTCAAAGTGGGGCAGGGATGAAGACCCAGTACTTC
CASSQSGAGMKTQYF
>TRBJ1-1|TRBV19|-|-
TGTGCCAGTAGTATACCAGGGTTGGCGTTTGAAGCTTTCTTT
CASSIPGLAFEAFF
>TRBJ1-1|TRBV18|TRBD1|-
TGTGCCAGCTCACCACCGAGACAGGGAATGAACACTGAAGCTTTCTTT
CASSPPRQGMNTEAFF
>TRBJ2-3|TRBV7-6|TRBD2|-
TGTGCCAGCAGCGCCCTAGCGGGGGTCACAGATACGCAGTATTTT
CASSALAGVTDTQYF
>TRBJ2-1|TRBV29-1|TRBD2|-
TGCAGCGTTGAAGGACTAGCGGGAATAAGCTCCTACAATGAGCAGTTCTTC
CSVEGLAGISSYNEQFF
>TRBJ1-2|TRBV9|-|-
TGTGCCAGCAGCGTAGCAGCTAACTATGGCTACACCTTC
CASSVAANYGYTF
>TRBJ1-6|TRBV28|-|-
TGTGCCAGCACTCCCCGGGGGGGCCCCTATAATTCACCCCTCCACTTT
CASTPRGGPYNSPLHF
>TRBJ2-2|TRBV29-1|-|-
TGCAGCGCCACCAGCCAGGGTGCCGGGGAGCTGTTTTTT
CSATSQGAGELFF
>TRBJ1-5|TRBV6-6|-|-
TGTGCCAGCAGTTACGATCATAGATTTCAGCCCCAGCATTTT
CASSYDHRFQPQHF
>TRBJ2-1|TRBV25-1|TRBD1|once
TGTGCCAGCAGTAAGGGACAGGGGAGGAATGAGCAGTTCTTC
CASSKGQGRNEQFF
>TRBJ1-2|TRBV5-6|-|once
TGTGCCAGCAGCTTCGGCAGGGCTAACTATGGCTACACCTTC
CASSFGRANYGYTF
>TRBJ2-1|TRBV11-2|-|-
TGTGCCAGCAGTCAGGGTTATGAGCAGTTCTTC
CASSQGYEQFF
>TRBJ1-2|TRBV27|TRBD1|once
TGTGCCAGCAGTTTCCTACATAAGGACAGGGTAAACTATGGCTACACCTTC
CASSFLHKDRVNYGYTF
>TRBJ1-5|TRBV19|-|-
TGTGCCAGTAGTATAGTCGAGGGAAGCAATCAGCCCCAGCATTTT
CASSIVEGSNQPQHF
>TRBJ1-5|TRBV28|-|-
TGTGCCAGCAGTTTTCAGTATCAGCCCCAGCATTTT
CASSFQYQPQHF
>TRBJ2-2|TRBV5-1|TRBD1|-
TGCGCCAGCAGCTTTGCGACAGGGGCAACCGGGGAGCTGTTTTTT
CASSFATGATGELFF
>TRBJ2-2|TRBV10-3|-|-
TGTGCCATCAGCGCGGAGAGGGAGCTGTTTTTT
CAISAERELFF
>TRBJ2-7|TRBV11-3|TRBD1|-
TGTGCCAGCAGCTACCGCCGGGACAGCTCCTACGAGCAGTACTTC
CASSYRRDSSYEQYF
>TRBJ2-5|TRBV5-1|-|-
TGCGCCAGCAGCTTTGGGTTAGCTTTGGCCCACCAAGAGACCCAGTACTTC
CASSFGLALAHQETQYF
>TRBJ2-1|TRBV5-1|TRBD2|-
TGCGCCAGCAGCTTGGCGGGACTAGTAGGAAATGAGCAGTTCTTC
CASSLAGLVGNEQFF